This entry is about one T cell receptor beta chain. The antigen remains undetermined. This record comes from a study of CD8 T cells in Susac syndrome. It was treatment-naive patients with stable or active relapsing-remitting disease who made up the multiple sclerosis controls. TEMRA cells underwent FACS enrichment and CD8+ and CD4+ T cells underwent negative isolation. In germline, CDR1 is WNHNN, CDR2 SYGVQD (reference sequence). This CDR3 has 14 residues. V shed 8 bases and J shed 5 bases, with 17 bases lying between them. Broader study findings: The study conceded that relatively few individuals underwent its TCR sequencing and HLA analysis.

Random hexamers were used to reverse transcribe an amount of roughly 0.45 to 1 ug RNA. TCR beta CDR3 was amplified by immunoSEQ multiplex PCR. This amplification extended across 54 Vbeta and 13 Jbeta segments. TCRdb reprocessed the immunoSEQ multiplex PCR reads via MiXCR and lists one record per CDR3 protein. The profile shows roughly 170,000 distinct CDR3 sequences, roughly 92% of them singletons. Sample: CD4+ T cells from PBMCs. The receptor comes from a human donor with multiple sclerosis. This rearrangement joins TRBV10-1 to TRBJ2-3, with D possibly being TRBD2 (5 bases). The CDR3 DNA follows: TGCGCCAGCTCAGGTTCCAAACGGGAAGATACGCAGTATTTT. Its translation is CASSGSKREDTQYF.